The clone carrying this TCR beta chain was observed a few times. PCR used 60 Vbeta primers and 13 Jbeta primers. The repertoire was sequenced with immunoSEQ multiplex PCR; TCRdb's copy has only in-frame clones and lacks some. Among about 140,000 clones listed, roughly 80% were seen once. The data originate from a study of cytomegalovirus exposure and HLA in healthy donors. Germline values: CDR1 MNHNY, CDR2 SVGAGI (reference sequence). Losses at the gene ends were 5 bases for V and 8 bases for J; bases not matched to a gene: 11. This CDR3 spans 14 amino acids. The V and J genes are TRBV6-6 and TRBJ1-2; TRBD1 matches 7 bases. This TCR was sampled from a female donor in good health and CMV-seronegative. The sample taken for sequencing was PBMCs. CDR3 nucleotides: TGTGCCAGCAGTCCGACCGGACAGGTCCGAGGCTACACCTTC. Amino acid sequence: CASSPTGQVRGYTF.